These 15 T cell receptor beta chains came from one sample sequenced in a study of T cell responses to AZD1222 COVID-19 vaccine. Clones were sequenced by immunoSEQ multiplex PCR, and TCRdb holds only the in-frame ones, with some missing. This table has about 92,000 clones, roughly nine tenths appearing once. Sequenced here: peripheral blood, sampled on day 0 of AZD1222 vaccination. The source is an adult in good health.

CDR3 amino acids: CASSPGWGEKLFF. The DNA of the CDR3 is TGTGCCAGCAGTCCGGGATGGGGGGAAAAACTGTTTTTT. The rearrangement links TRBV27 to TRBJ1-4, with a weak D call TRBD1 (5 bases). Germline CDR1 reads MNHEY; CDR2 reads SMNVEV (reference sequence). The CDR3 contains 13 residues. V was shortened by 5 bases and J by 8 bases, with 12 bases between the two germline ends.

The J gene is TRBJ1-1, the V gene TRBV18, with D uncertain. The V and J ends lost 5 bases and 0 bases respectively, with 10 bases between them. The CDR3 consists of 14 residues. Germline V gene lookup returns CDR1 KGHSH and CDR2 LQKENI. The CDR3 is CASSSSGVNTEAFF. The CDR3, as DNA: TGTGCCAGCTCATCATCCGGGGTGAACACTGAAGCTTTCTTT.

V is TRBV6-5 and J is TRBJ1-2, with 9 nucleotides matching TRBD1. The length of the CDR3 is 13 residues. CDR1 and CDR2 from the germline V gene are MNHEY and SVGAGI. The J segment lost 7 bases and the V segment lost 6 bases, leaving 6 bases of the junction unmatched. The CDR3 sequence is CASRPGTGPGYTF. The DNA of the CDR3 is TGTGCCAGCAGGCCCGGGACAGGGCCTGGCTACACCTTC.

The genes are TRBV9 and TRBJ2-7; weak D call: TRBD1 (6 bases). This CDR3 comprises 15 residues. V dropped 0 bases and J dropped 3 bases, with 13 bases sitting between them. Per the germline V gene, CDR1 is SGDLS and CDR2 is YYNGEE. CDR3 residues: CASSVGGTLIYEQYF. CDR3 bases: TGTGCCAGCAGCGTAGGGGGGACACTCATCTACGAGCAGTACTTC.

The V call is TRBV18, the J call TRBJ1-1, with a tentative D call TRBD1 (6 bases). The V and J ends lost 2 bases and 5 bases respectively, with 18 bases between them. The CDR3 contains 16 residues. In germline, CDR1 is KGHSH, CDR2 LQKENI. In DNA, the CDR3 is TGTGCCAGCTCACCATGGGCAGGGGCGGGGAGTACTGAAGCTTTCTTT. Translating gives CASSPWAGAGSTEAFF.

This chain links TRBV4-2 with TRBJ2-1, with D unresolved. Germline V gene sequence: CDR1 LGHNA, CDR2 YNFKEQ. V shed 3 bases and J shed 3 bases, with 12 bases lying between them. The CDR3 has 15 amino acids. The CDR3 spells CASSQVSDDYNEQFF. The CDR3 DNA reads as TGTGCCAGCAGCCAGGTCTCGGACGACTACAATGAGCAGTTCTTC.

The genes are TRBV7-2 and TRBJ2-6; D uncertain. With 2 bases removed from V and 6 bases from J, the gap between germline ends came to 5 bases. Germline V gene sequence: CDR1 SGHTA, CDR2 FQGNSA. The CDR3 loop spans 13 amino acids. The CDR3 sequence: CASSLNLANVLTF. CDR3 sequence (DNA): TGTGCCAGCAGCTTAAATTTGGCCAACGTCCTGACTTTC.

The table lists this clone with a few counts. The CDR3 bases are TGTGCCAGCAGCTTAGGGTCTCGCTACGAGCAGTACTTC. This encodes CASSLGSRYEQYF. The chain combines TRBV7-6 with TRBJ2-7; no definite D call. V was trimmed by 1 base and J by 3 bases, leaving 7 bases between them. Germline CDR1 SGHVS, CDR2 FNYEAQ. This CDR3 has 13 amino acids.

The rearrangement uses TRBV7-3 and TRBJ2-3, with 10 bases that match TRBD2. The V gene end was trimmed by 5 bases and the J gene end by 6 bases; junction bases not matched to a gene: 5. From germline, CDR1 is SGHTA and CDR2 FQGTGA. There are 14 residues in the CDR3. The CDR3 region is CASSLGTSADTQYF. CDR3 sequence (DNA): TGTGCCAGCAGCCTGGGGACTAGCGCCGATACGCAGTATTTT.

The gene calls are TRBV3-1 (or the pseudogene TRBV3-2) and TRBJ1-5, with 7 positions matching TRBD1. This CDR3 is built from 19 residues. The germline CDR1 and CDR2 sequences are LGHDT and YNNKEL (reference sequence). J was trimmed by 0 bases and V by 0 bases; bases with no gene match: 11. Here the CDR3 DNA reads TGTGCCAGCAGCCAAGATACAGGGGACGGAGCATATAGCAATCAGCCCCAGCATTTT. It encodes CASSQDTGDGAYSNQPQHF.

This clone was seen a single time. The chain joins TRBV5-1 to TRBJ2-1; 11 bases line up with TRBD1. Germline V gives CDR1 SGHRS, CDR2 YFSETQ. The CDR3 runs 15 residues. V lost 2 bases to trimming and J lost 9 bases; unmatched junction nucleotides: 7. CDR3 nucleotides: TGCGCCAGCAGCTTAATCGGACAGGGGGCAGGTGAGCAGTTCTTC. Translated, it gives CASSLIGQGAGEQFF.

The rearrangement joins TRBV6-1 to TRBJ1-1, with D perhaps TRBD1 (5 bases). Trimming removed 4 bases at V and 1 base at J, with 22 bases between. Germline CDR1 MNHNS, CDR2 SASEGT. The CDR3 totals 18 residues. CDR3 region: CASSAKRGGSGRNTEAFF. The CDR3 DNA follows: TGTGCCAGCAGTGCAAAGCGGGGGGGGTCAGGGAGGAACACTGAAGCTTTCTTT.

The genes are TRBV4-1 and TRBJ2-7; 9 bases fit TRBD2. Germline CDR1 and CDR2: MGHRA and YSYEKL. This CDR3 is 15 amino acids long. The J segment lost 6 bases and the V segment lost 1 base, leaving 7 bases of the junction unmatched. CDR3 coding DNA: TGCGCCAGCAGCCAAGGGCTAGCGGGAATCGGCGAGCAGTACTTC. Protein: CASSQGLAGIGEQYF.

This clone was seen a single time. The rearrangement uses TRBV12-3 or TRBV12-4 and TRBJ1-1; the D is unclear. V gave up 0 bases and J gave up 1 base, with 3 bases separating them. This CDR3 contains 13 residues. CDR3 amino acids: CASSLAQNTEAFF. CDR3 sequence (DNA): TGTGCCAGCAGTTTAGCCCAGAACACTGAAGCTTTCTTT.

This clone came up once. The rearrangement links TRBV19 to TRBJ1-2; TRBD1 matches at 7 bases. V dropped 2 bases and J dropped 4; count of bases not matched to a gene: 4. The CDR3 loop spans 14 amino acids. Germline lookup yields CDR1 LNHDA and CDR2 SQIVND (reference sequence). This CDR3 reads CASSIRDSVYGYTF. For the CDR3, the DNA is TGTGCCAGTAGTATACGGGACAGCGTCTATGGCTACACCTTC. Combining the CDR3 with reference TRBV19 and TRBJ1-2 gives the whole variable domain DGGITQSPKYLFRKEGQNVTLSCEQNLNHDAMYWYRQDPGQGLRLIYYSQIVNDFQKGDIAEGYSVSREKKESFPLTVTSAQKNPTAFYLCASSIRDSVYGYTFGSGTRLTVV.